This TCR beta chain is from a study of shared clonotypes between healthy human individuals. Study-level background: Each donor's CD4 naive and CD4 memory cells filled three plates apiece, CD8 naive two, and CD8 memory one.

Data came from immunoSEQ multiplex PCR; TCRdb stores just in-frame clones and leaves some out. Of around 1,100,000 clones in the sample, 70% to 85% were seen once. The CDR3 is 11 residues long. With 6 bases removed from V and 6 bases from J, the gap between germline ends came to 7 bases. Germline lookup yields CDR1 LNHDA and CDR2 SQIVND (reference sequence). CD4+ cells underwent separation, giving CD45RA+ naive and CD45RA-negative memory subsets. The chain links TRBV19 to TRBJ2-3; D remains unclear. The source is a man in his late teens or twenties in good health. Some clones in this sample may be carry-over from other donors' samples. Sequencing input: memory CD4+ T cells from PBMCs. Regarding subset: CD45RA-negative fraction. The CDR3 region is CASRGRDTQYF. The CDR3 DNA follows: TGTGCCAGTAGGGGAAGGGATACGCAGTATTTT. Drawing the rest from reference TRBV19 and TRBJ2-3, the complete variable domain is DGGITQSPKYLFRKEGQNVTLSCEQNLNHDAMYWYRQDPGQGLRLIYYSQIVNDFQKGDIAEGYSVSREKKESFPLTVTSAQKNPTAFYLCASRGRDTQYFGPGTRLTVL.